The 2 T cell receptor beta chains below all came from one sample that was sequenced in a study of Ad26.COV2.S vaccination and SARS-CoV-2 variants. Treatment of the sample: approximately 18 received Ad26.COV2.S at low or high dose, single or two shots; 5 received placebo; per-sample allocation not given. Samples analyzed were those drawn on day 63 after the first vaccine or placebo injection. This table comes from immunoSEQ multiplex PCR, and its TCRdb copy is limited to in-frame clones, with some not included. The sample gives 350,000 to 500,000 clones, roughly 88% of which show up once; under 4.5% is in the top ten. The sequencing here drew on peripheral blood, taken in a trial of Ad26.COV2.S vaccine versus placebo. The source of these receptors is a person between 18 and 65 years old who received the Ad26.COV2.S COVID-19 vaccine or a placebo.

V usage is TRBV7-8 and J usage is TRBJ2-7; TRBD2 matches at 9 bases. Germline values: CDR1 SGHVS, CDR2 FQNEAQ. The V segment lost 5 bases and the J segment 0 bases; nucleotides outside the gene matches: 5. The CDR3 totals 15 residues. The CDR3 sequence: CASSDRTSVSYEQYF. The CDR3 nucleotides read TGTGCCAGCAGCGACCGGACTAGCGTCTCCTACGAGCAGTACTTC.

V usage is TRBV27 and J usage is TRBJ1-2; TRBD1 agrees at 12 bases. Per the germline V gene, CDR1 is MNHEY and CDR2 is SMNVEV (reference sequence). The junction had 5 bases not matched to a gene; V was cut back by 5 bases and J by 10 bases. The CDR3 runs 13 residues. CDR3 DNA: TGTGCCAGCAGTCTCGGGACAGGGGGCCTCTACACCTTC. Translating gives CASSLGTGGLYTF.